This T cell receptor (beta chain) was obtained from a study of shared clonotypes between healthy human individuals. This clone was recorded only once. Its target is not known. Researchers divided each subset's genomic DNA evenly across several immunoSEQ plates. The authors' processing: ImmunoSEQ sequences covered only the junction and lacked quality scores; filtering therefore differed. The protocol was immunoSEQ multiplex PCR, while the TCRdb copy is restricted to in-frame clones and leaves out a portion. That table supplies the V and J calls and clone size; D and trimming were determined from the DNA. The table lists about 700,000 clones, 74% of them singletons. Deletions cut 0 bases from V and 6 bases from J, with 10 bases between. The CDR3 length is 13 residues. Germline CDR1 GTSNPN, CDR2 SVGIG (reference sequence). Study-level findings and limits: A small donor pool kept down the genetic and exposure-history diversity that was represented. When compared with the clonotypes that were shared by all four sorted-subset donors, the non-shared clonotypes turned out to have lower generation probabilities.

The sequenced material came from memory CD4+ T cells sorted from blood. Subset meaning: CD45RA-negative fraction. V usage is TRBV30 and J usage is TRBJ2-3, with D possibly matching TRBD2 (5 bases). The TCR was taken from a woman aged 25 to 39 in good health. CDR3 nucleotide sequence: TGTGCCTGGAGTGTACGTCGAGGGGATACGCAGTATTTT. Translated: CAWSVRRGDTQYF.